Included here is one T cell receptor beta chain sequence, with context. The data stem from a study of T cells in tumors after PD-1 blockade. Assay: immunoSEQ multiplex PCR; the TCRdb copy retains only in-frame clones and omits some. This repertoire shows almost 35,000 clones, 73% found once; its top ten account for 40%. The CDR3 loop spans 12 amino acids. The trim removed 9 bases at V and 5 bases at J, leaving 5 bases unmatched. In germline, CDR1 is KGHDR, CDR2 SFDVKD. Sequenced material: PBMCs, taken after anti-PD-1 treatment. V usage is TRBV24-1 and J usage is TRBJ2-7; 8 positions match TRBD1. This TCR derives from a human donor with basal cell carcinoma. In nucleotides, the CDR3 is TGTGCCACCGGATCAGGGGGCGACGAGCAGTACTTC. It translates to CATGSGGDEQYF.